This T cell receptor (beta chain) appears in the sequencing data of a study of blood T cell repertoires in COVID-19 (dated by TCRdb to the early 2020s). The study in broad terms: Samples covering the acute and convalescent phases of COVID-19 were provided by collaborators in the United States, Italy and Spain. The material from the prospective study consisted of cDNA or gDNA derived from T cells, B-cell-depleted T cells, or PBMCs. Where HLA class I and class II types were available, the types were taken from metadata supplied by the sample provider, not from assay-based typing. The repertoires were made available in a free public database intended to serve as a resource for research on the immune response to SARS-CoV-2. Deeply sampled blood TCRbeta repertoires from subjects exposed to, actively infected with, or recovered from COVID-19 were included in the dataset. Samples came from the ongoing ImmuneRACE study (first 160 participants) plus 1,254 subjects from 6 global collaborators. A de-identified subject ID, COVID-19 status, age in years and sex were almost always included in the sample metadata. What the study reported, not specific to this receptor: The quantity of clinical and demographic metadata differed by source and by participant and was supplied without curation.

For this clone: The clone's antigen remains unknown. Base qualities are not at hand, and no much larger clone is one base apart.

Reading from cysteine to phenylalanine, the CDR3 counts 19 amino acids. Only the CDR3 portion is preserved as DNA: 57 bases, with reading frame beginning at the first base. CDR1 is given as SGHVS and CDR2 as FQNEAQ, both from the germline V gene. Trimmed from V: 5 bases; trimmed from J: 2 bases; junction bases lacking a gene match: 16. TCRbeta CDR3 regions were amplified from genomic DNA by means of the immunoSEQ Assay, a bias-controlled multiplex PCR. For the original study's pipeline: Nucleated cell counts per sample were estimated from amplification of reference gene primers within the assay. To quantify the absolute abundance of each unique TCRbeta CDR3 rearrangement, sequence reads were collapsed and filtered. For each sample, productive Simpson clonality was calculated as the square root of Simpson's diversity index over productive rearrangements. TCRdb holds this immuneACCESS table with in-frame rearrangements only. Some clones are missing; in checked studies, unresolved V genes explain under half, and the rest has no known cause. V and J calls and clone size are given by that table; D and trimming were obtained from the DNA. Within this sample are 200,000 to 250,000 clones, with 83% of them counted one time only. Nearly 5% of the sample goes to the ten largest clones.

In the prospective study, participants were about 18 to 95 years old, resided in about two dozen geographic areas of the United States, and were enrolled through a virtual design. In the prospective study, cohorts were assigned on the basis of participant-reported clinical history obtained from a screening survey and a study questionnaire. Exposed participants had been in contact with someone with a PCR-confirmed or clinician-diagnosed COVID-19 case within 2 weeks of study entry. In the prospective study, whole blood, serum and a nasopharyngeal or oropharyngeal swab were collected from each participant by mobile phlebotomists. Participants in the prospective study had the option to provide additional blood draws and questionnaires over a roughly two-month period. Prospective study blood samples were shipped either frozen or at room temperature before DNA extraction.

Material for sequencing was PBMCs or T cells enriched from blood (not recorded which). The clonotype was recovered from a woman aged 50 to 60 who had been exposed to COVID-19. The V and J genes are TRBV7-8 and TRBJ2-1, and 9 junction bases match TRBD2. The CDR3: CASSSFIAGVGRAYNEQFF. At the DNA level, the sequence is TGTGCCAGCAGCAGTTTCATAGCGGGGGTGGGAAGGGCCTACAATGAGCAGTTCTTC.